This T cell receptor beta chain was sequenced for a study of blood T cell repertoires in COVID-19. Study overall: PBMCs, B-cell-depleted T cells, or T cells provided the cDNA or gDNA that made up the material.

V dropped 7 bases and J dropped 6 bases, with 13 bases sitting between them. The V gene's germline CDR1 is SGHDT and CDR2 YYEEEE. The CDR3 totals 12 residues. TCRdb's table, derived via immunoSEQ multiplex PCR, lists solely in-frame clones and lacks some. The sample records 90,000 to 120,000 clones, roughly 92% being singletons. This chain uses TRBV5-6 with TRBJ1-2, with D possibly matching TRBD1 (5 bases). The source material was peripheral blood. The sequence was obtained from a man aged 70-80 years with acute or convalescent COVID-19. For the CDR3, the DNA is TGTGCCAGCGGCCAAAGGGGCCATGGCTACACCTTC. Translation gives CASGQRGHGYTF.